This TCR beta chain was sequenced in a study of blood T cell repertoires in COVID-19. In the study overall: Acute-phase and convalescent COVID-19 samples originated in the United States, Italy and Spain. The analysed material was cDNA or gDNA that came from T cells, B-cell-depleted T cells, or PBMCs.

CDR1 and CDR2 from the germline V gene are DFQATT and SNEGSKA (reference sequence). V lost 5 bases and J 2 bases, leaving 3 bases between the germline ends. The CDR3 sequence is 11 residues long. Per the study methods: Nucleated cell counts were estimated from reference gene primer amplification. This table comes from immunoSEQ multiplex PCR, and its TCRdb copy is limited to in-frame clones, with some not included. V and J calls and clone size come straight from that table; D and trimming were deduced from the DNA. The sample carries over 95,000 clones, approximately 81% recorded once. The J gene is TRBJ2-2, the V gene TRBV20-1; unclear D gene. This receptor was taken from a human donor in a cohort sampled during active COVID-19. The sequenced sample consisted of peripheral blood. The CDR3 loop reads CSAPNTGELFF. Written as DNA, the CDR3 is TGCAGTGCTCCTAACACCGGGGAGCTGTTTTTT.